These T cell receptor beta chains were read from a single sample in a study of blood T cells in healthy people across ages. Using its own MiXCR run on the 5' RACE reads, TCRdb lists one record per CDR3 protein. The data show about 1.1 million distinct CDR3 sequences, less than 45% seen once. The sequenced sample was blood. These receptors came from a man in his late teens or twenties in good health. Each CDR3 is given with its conserved first and last residue.

TRBV20-1	TRBJ2-5	13	CSAGTGAQETQYF
TRBV12-3/TRBV12-4	TRBJ2-7	14	CASSTRDRAYEQYF
TRBV7-9	TRBJ1-4	17	CASSLGSSEATNEKLFF
TRBV5-1	TRBJ2-3	16	CASSSTDRGHTDTQYF
TRBV15	TRBJ1-1	13	CATQLNGGTEAFF
TRBV12-3/TRBV12-4	TRBJ1-4	15	CASSSYRGRREKLFF
TRBV4-3	-	18	CASSRGLRGPTSYNEQYF
TRBV9	TRBJ1-1	13	CASSVDRGTEAFF
TRBV20-1	TRBJ1-1	14	CSALQGARATEAFF
TRBV7-2	TRBJ1-2	13	CASSPAGPGGYTF
TRBV21-1	TRBJ2-1	16	CASSKAGTSGDGEQFF
TRBV7-9	TRBJ2-1	14	CASSLVGMRDEQFF
TRBV3-1	TRBJ1-1	13	CASSYTKNTEAFF
TRBV20-1	TRBJ2-3	18	CSARDPGTRGGATDTQYF
TRBV20-1	TRBJ2-7	14	CSALKRQPPYEQYF
TRBV9	TRBJ1-5	14	CASSVTGSGQPQHF
TRBV2	TRBJ1-4	14	CATKGTTSGGKLFF
TRBV20-1	TRBJ2-3	16	CSTSGTLGPSTDTQYF
TRBV4-1	TRBJ1-1	15	CASSQGRGLTTEAFF
TRBV27	TRBJ1-2	14	CASSVQGGRYGYTF
TRBV4-1	TRBJ2-7	14	CASSQDLGVVEQYF
TRBV20-1	TRBJ2-1	15	CSARRSERGPREQFF
TRBV18	TRBJ2-3	14	CASSPDEGTDTQYF
TRBV2	TRBJ1-2	12	CASDRVVEGYTF
TRBV25-1	TRBJ1-4	17	CASSEGPPGQGNEKLFF
TRBV4-3	TRBJ2-1	18	CASSQDSSGGAVYNEQFF
TRBV7-9	TRBJ2-5	15	CASSIKDRAQETQYF
TRBV2	TRBJ2-3	16	CASSPGLAGESDTQYF
TRBV16	TRBJ1-2	14	CASTPRGTNYGYTF
TRBV7-3	TRBJ2-1	16	CASSPLTESSYNEQFF
TRBV6-2/TRBV6-3	TRBJ2-1	17	CASSYLASGESYNEQFF
TRBV6-6	TRBJ1-1	13	CASSYPSNTEAFF
TRBV20-1	TRBJ2-1	14	CSVYDRIGYNEQFF
TRBV6-2/TRBV6-3	TRBJ1-2	17	CASSYASRSRANYGYTF
TRBV4-3	TRBJ2-7	16	CASSQETRLRNNEQYF
TRBV7-9	TRBJ2-1	15	CASSGTSGTYNEQFF
TRBV9	TRBJ2-3	19	CASSPRGGTSGVVTDTQYF
TRBV7-3	TRBJ2-1	15	CASSSRASSYNEQFF
TRBV5-1	TRBJ1-1	15	CASSLAFSGNTEAFF
TRBV4-1	TRBJ2-3	16	CASSQEAGAVTDTQYF
TRBV5-1	TRBJ2-3	14	CASSLRQGPDTQYF
TRBV20-1	TRBJ1-5	17	CSASYGAQWYSNQPQHF
TRBV5-1	TRBJ2-1	14	CASSLGTGAHEQFF
TRBV12-5	TRBJ2-7	13	CASEKGARYEQYF
TRBV12-3/TRBV12-4	TRBJ2-5	14	CASSSREGVETQYF
TRBV6-5	TRBJ2-1	16	CACRTRGPASDNEQFF
TRBV6-5	TRBJ1-4	15	CASSRRAGVTEKLFF
TRBV12-3/TRBV12-4	TRBJ2-1	13	CASSLGDGGEQFF
TRBV7-9	TRBJ2-7	15	CASSLLGTAYNEQYF
TRBV30	TRBJ2-7	16	CAWSTYLGRLAYEQYF
TRBV20-1	TRBJ2-7	13	CSASGGLYNEQYF
TRBV29-1	TRBJ1-5	12	CSVRGSNQPQHF
TRBV3-1	TRBJ2-1	14	CASSQDGSGNEQFF